A selection of T cell receptor beta chains follows, all from one sample in a study of long-term antiretroviral therapy in people with HIV. Profiling relied on immunoSEQ multiplex PCR, and the TCRdb table lists in-frame clones only, not all of them. The sample lists around 23,000 clones, over 70% occurring once. Specimen: unsorted PBMCs, collected 0.3 years after starting antiretroviral therapy. These receptors were obtained from a man aged 45-60 years with HIV. The CDR3 runs from the conserved cysteine through the conserved F or W. Rows may omit the clone size; those that give it use once, few, many or a size class.

V gene	clone size	CDR3 protein
TRBV19	few	CASSIRFSNQPQHF
TRBV7-9	large	CASSSMGTGGKLFF
TRBV27	.	CASRPGTSGDNEQFF
TRBV27	.	CASSFLGRVVIANTEAFF
TRBV10-2	.	CASSERDTVTGELFF
TRBV10-3	.	CAISEGDRVWNQPQHF
TRBV14	.	CASSQDMSGRRYNEQFF
TRBV18	.	CASSSGAGNTIYF
TRBV5-1	.	CASSKDRATEKLFF
TRBV9	.	CASSSSGSGFETQYF
TRBV27	.	CASSPLAGILNYGYTF
TRBV9	.	CASSVAGIGQGVEQYF
TRBV29-1	.	CSVASGLAGEETQYF
TRBV7-9	.	CASSPHPSVDIQYF
TRBV5-1	.	CASSPSWDWLGETQYF
TRBV19	.	CASIDRDSLFQHF
TRBV7-2	.	CASSLSGRGLGEQYF
TRBV11-2	once	CASSLGPNNEKLFF
TRBV20-1	.	CSASRTETQYF
TRBV28	.	CASSFHRGSSYEQYF
TRBV14	few	CASSQGGPYEQYF
TRBV6-5	once	CASSYKRSISQPQHF
TRBV6-1	.	CASSEGKDRGSSPLHF
TRBV4-3	once	CASSQGVGLSYEQYF
TRBV9	.	CASSAASRGWVTEAFF
TRBV18	few	CASSPTGNQPQHF
TRBV10-3	.	CAILSSGANTEAFF
TRBV6-5	.	CASMRAGAVTEAFF
TRBV2	.	CASSSGATNEKLFF
TRBV5-8	.	CASSPDRNNEKLFF